The subject of this entry is one TCR beta chain. Its antigen is as yet unknown. Amplification used 60 Vbeta primers and 13 Jbeta primers. The protocol was immunoSEQ multiplex PCR, while the TCRdb copy is restricted to in-frame clones and leaves out a portion. The sample shows around 170,000 clones, 65% to 80% of them seen only once. These data belong to a study of cytomegalovirus exposure and HLA in healthy donors. Study-wide points: A later analysis reportedly found fewer N-insertions in an Asian-associated ancestry cluster than the approximately 670-donor mean.

Donors were ostensibly healthy at sampling, although undocumented immune exposures were probable. This receptor was obtained from a woman aged 45-60 years in good health and CMV-seropositive. The sequenced sample was PBMCs.

CDR3 DNA: TGTGCCAGCAGTTACGTCGACAGTTACGCTAACTATGGCTACACCTTC. This translates into CASSYVDSYANYGYTF. The chain employs TRBV6-6 and TRBJ1-2; D may be TRBD1 (5 bases). CDR3 size: 16 residues. V was shortened by 2 bases and J by 0 bases, with 13 bases between the two germline ends. CDR1 is MNHNY and CDR2 is SVGAGI in the germline V gene (reference sequence).